What follows are 5 T cell receptor beta chains derived from one specimen sequenced in a study of a mutant IDH1 vaccine in newly diagnosed glioma (dated by TCRdb to about 2021). In light of the paper, this sample's time point label describes: week 35, safety follow-up. A 20-mer mutant IDH1 peptide at 300 micrograms in Montanide made up each vaccine dose, which was injected subcutaneously together with topical imiquimod. These receptors are not linked to any known antigen. Preparation of the library involved the immunoSEQ multiplex PCR assay. TCRdb obtained this table from immuneACCESS and retained in-frame rearrangements with V and J assigned. These tables miss some clones; where compared with another copy, unresolved V genes account for less than half of the shortfall, and the remainder is unexplained. The sample table records 35,000 to 45,000 clones; approximately 80% of these occur just once. 5.1% of the sample is held by the ten biggest clonotypes.

The sample in question was PBMCs, obtained from a glioma patient whose treatment included an IDH1 peptide vaccine. All receptors come from a woman aged 45-65 years with glioma.

V is TRBV2 and J is TRBJ2-7, with TRBD2 matching 8 bases. The CDR3 covers 14 residues. With 3 bases clipped from V and 4 bases from J, the junction kept 5 bases outside the gene matches. Germline V lookup: CDR1 SNHLY, CDR2 FYNNEI. The CDR3 coding sequence is TGTGCCAGCAGTGACCCCCGGGGGGGTTACGAGCAGTACTTC. Translated, it gives CASSDPRGGYEQYF. The full variable domain, in which reference TRBV2 and TRBJ2-7 provide the parts outside the CDR3, is EPEVTQTPSHQVTQMGQEVILRCVPISNHLYFYWYRQILGQKVEFLVSFYNNEISEKSEIFDDQFSVERPDGSNFTLKIRSTKLEDSAMYFCASSDPRGGYEQYFGPGTRLTVT.

J is TRBJ2-7 and V is TRBV9; possibly TRBD1 for D (5 bases). Trimming removed 2 bases from V and 0 bases from J, with 9 bases in between. CDR3 size: 14 residues. In germline, CDR1 is SGDLS, CDR2 YYNGEE. The chain's CDR3 is CASSVDSLSYEQYF. CDR3 nucleotide sequence: TGTGCCAGCAGCGTCGACAGTCTCTCCTACGAGCAGTACTTC.

The rearrangement joins TRBV9 to TRBJ2-3, with 8 nucleotides matching TRBD2. With 3 bases clipped from V and 1 base from J, the junction kept 1 base outside the gene matches. CDR1 is SGDLS and CDR2 is YYNGEE in the germline V gene. CDR3 length: 14 residues. The CDR3 DNA is TGTGCCAGCAGCGCTAGCGGGCGCACAGATACGCAGTATTTT. It translates to CASSASGRTDTQYF.

V gene TRBV19 combines with J gene TRBJ1-5; TRBD1 is a possible D gene (5 bases). V gave up 5 bases and J gave up 0 bases, with 11 bases separating them. The CDR3 is made up of 15 amino acids. The germline V gene has CDR1 LNHDA and CDR2 SQIVND (reference sequence). CDR3 sequence (DNA): TGTGCCAGTAGTCGGACACGAGATAGCAATCAGCCCCAGCATTTT. Protein: CASSRTRDSNQPQHF.

This sequence joins TRBV5-4 and TRBJ1-5; a weak D match, TRBD1 (5 bases). This CDR3 has 14 amino acids. CDR1 and CDR2 (germline): SGHNT, YYREEE (reference sequence). Trimming pared 3 bases from V and 1 base from J, leaving 8 bases between. The CDR3 coding sequence is TGTGCCAGCAGCTCCCGGGACAGCAATCAGCCCCAGCATTTT. Its protein product is CASSSRDSNQPQHF.